This section outlines one T cell receptor (beta chain) sequence together with its context. TCRdb's table, derived via immunoSEQ multiplex PCR, lists solely in-frame clones and lacks some. The top ten hold 1.5% of the sample, which has some 1 million clones, 75% seen once. Germline V gene data show CDR1 as SQVTM and CDR2 as ANQGSEA. The CDR3 extends over 14 amino acids. V was clipped by 4 bases and J by 0 bases, with 13 bases between them. The source of the sample is a study of shared clonotypes between healthy human individuals. The receptor comes from a man aged 18 to 30 in good health. The V and J genes are TRBV29-1 and TRBJ2-7, with no clear D. Sequencing was done on a sample of memory CD4+ T cells sorted from blood. The subset was: CD45RA-negative fraction. The CDR3 protein is CSVVPGSFSYEQYF. The CDR3, as DNA: TGCAGCGTTGTTCCCGGAAGCTTCTCCTACGAGCAGTACTTC.